This TCR beta chain was retrieved from a study of response to subunit inactivated influenza vaccine. TCRdb re-analysed the RT-PCR reads in MiXCR, keeping a single row per CDR3 protein. The sample consists of about 650,000 distinct CDR3 sequences, 12% to 15% of them appearing once. This clonotype was seen more than once but under ten times. The germline V gene encodes CDR1 MNHEY and CDR2 SVGEGT. Trimming removed 5 bases at V and 2 bases at J, with 13 bases between. This CDR3 has 15 amino acids. The rearrangement joins TRBV6-2 or TRBV6-3 to TRBJ1-5, with D unresolved. Source: PBMCs from blood, taken 14 to 15 days before vaccination. This clonotype was sampled from a man aged 45-65 years who received an inactivated influenza vaccine. CDR3 loop: CASSANPLGNQPQHF. DNA for the CDR3: TGTGCCAGCAGTGCTAATCCGCTGGGCAATCAGCCCCAGCATTTT.